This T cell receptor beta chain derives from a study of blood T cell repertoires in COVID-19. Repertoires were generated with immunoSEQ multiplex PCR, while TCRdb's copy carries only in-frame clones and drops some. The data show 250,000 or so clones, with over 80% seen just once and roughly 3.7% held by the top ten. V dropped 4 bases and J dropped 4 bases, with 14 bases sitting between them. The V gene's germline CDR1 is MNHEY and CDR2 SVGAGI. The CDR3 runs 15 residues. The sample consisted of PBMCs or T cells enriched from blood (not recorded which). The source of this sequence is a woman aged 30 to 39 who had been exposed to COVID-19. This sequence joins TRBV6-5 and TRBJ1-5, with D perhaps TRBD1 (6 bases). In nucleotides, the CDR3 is TGTGCCAGCAGTTCCTATGGACAGACGAATCAGCCCCAGCATTTT. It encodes CASSSYGQTNQPQHF.